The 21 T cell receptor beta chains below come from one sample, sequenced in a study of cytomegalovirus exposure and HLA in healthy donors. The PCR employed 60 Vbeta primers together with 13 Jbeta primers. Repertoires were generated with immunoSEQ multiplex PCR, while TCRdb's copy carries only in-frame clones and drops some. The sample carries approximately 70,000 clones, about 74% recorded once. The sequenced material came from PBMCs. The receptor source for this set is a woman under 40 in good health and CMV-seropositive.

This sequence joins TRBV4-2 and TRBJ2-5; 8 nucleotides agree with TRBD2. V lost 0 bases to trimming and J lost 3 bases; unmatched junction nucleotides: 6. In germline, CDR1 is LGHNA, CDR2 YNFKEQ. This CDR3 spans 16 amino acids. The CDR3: CASSQDQDSGKETQYF. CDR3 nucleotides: TGTGCCAGCAGCCAAGATCAGGATAGCGGGAAAGAGACCCAGTACTTC.

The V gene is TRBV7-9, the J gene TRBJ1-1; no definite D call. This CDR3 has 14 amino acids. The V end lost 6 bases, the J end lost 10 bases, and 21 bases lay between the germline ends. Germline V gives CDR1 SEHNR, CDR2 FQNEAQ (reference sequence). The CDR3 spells CASRPPRHRGGAFF. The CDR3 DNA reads TGTGCCAGCAGACCTCCGAGACATCGAGGAGGAGCTTTCTTT.

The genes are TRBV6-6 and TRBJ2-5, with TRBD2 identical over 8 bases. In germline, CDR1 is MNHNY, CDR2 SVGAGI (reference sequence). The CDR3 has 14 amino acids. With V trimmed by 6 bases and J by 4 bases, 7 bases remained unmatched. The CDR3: CASSLGLVRETQYF. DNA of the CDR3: TGTGCCAGCAGCCTGGGACTAGTACGAGAGACCCAGTACTTC.

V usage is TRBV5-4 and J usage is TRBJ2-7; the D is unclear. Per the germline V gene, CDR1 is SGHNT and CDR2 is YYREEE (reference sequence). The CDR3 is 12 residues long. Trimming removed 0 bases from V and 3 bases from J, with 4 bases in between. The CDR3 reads CASSLANYEQYF. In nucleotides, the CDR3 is TGTGCCAGCAGCTTGGCCAACTACGAGCAGTACTTC.

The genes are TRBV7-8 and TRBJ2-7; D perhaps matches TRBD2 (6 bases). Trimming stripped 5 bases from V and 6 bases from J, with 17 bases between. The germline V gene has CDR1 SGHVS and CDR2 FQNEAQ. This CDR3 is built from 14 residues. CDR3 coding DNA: TGTGCCAGCAGCCTCGCCGGGAGTCCATCCGAGCAGTACTTC. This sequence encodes CASSLAGSPSEQYF.

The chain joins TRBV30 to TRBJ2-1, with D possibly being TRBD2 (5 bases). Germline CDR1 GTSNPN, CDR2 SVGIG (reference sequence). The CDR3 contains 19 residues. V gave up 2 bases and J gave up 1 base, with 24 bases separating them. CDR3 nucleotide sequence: TGTGCCTGGAGTCTAGGACGGACCCGAGCGGTAATTTCCTACAATGAGCAGTTCTTC. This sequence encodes CAWSLGRTRAVISYNEQFF.

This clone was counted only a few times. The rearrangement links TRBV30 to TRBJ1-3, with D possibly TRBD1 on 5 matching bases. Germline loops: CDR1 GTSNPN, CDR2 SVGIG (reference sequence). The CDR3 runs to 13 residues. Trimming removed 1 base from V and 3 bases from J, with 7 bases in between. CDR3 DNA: TGTGCCTGGAGTGGGGGGGTTGGAAACACCATATATTTT. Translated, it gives CAWSGGVGNTIYF. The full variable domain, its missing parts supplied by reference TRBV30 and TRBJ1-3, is SQTIHQWPATLVQPVGSPLSLECTVEGTSNPNLYWYRQAAGRGLQLLFYSVGIGQISSEVPQNLSASRPQDRQFILSSKKLLLSDSGFYLCAWSGGVGNTIYFGEGSWLTVV.

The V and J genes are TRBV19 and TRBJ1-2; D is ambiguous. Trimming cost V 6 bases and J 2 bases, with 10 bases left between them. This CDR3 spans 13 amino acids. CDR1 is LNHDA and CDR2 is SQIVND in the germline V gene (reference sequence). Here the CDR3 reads CASRSTGNYGYTF. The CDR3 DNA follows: TGTGCCAGTAGATCGACCGGGAACTATGGCTACACCTTC.

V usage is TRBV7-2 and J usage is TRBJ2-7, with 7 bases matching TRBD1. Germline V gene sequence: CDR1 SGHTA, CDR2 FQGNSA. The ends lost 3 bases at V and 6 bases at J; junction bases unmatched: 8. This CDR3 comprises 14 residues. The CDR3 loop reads CASSFPWDSGEQYF. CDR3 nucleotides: TGTGCCAGCAGCTTCCCCTGGGACAGTGGCGAGCAGTACTTC.

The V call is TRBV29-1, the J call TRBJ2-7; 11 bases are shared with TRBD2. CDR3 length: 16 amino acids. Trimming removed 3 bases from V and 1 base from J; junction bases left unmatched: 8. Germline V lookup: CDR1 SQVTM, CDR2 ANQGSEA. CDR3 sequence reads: CSVDLSTSGVSYEQYF. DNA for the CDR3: TGCAGCGTTGACTTGTCGACTAGCGGGGTATCCTACGAGCAGTACTTC.

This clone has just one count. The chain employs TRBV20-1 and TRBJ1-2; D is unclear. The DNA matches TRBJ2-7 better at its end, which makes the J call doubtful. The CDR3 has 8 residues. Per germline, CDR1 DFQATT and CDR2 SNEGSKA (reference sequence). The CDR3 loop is CSAGGQYF. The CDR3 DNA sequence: TGCAGTGCTGGCGGACAGTACTTC.

CDR3 nucleotides: TGTGCCAGCAGAGGTAGCTTTAGTGGCGCCTACGAGCAGTACTTC. As protein: CASRGSFSGAYEQYF. This chain uses TRBV7-8 with TRBJ2-7; D gene uncertain. This CDR3 spans 15 amino acids. Germline CDR1 reads SGHVS; CDR2 reads FQNEAQ. Trimming stripped 6 bases from V and 2 bases from J, with 17 bases between.

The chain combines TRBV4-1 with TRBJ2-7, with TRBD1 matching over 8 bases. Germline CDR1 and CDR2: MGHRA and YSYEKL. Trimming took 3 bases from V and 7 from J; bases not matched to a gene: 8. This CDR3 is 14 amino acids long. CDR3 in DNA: TGCGCCAGCAGCCATCTTAGACAGGGGAGGGAGCAGTACTTC. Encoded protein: CASSHLRQGREQYF.

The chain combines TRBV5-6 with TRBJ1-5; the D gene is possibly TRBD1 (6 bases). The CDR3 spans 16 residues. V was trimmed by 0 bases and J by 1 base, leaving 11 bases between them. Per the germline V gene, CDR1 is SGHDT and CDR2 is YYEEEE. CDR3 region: CASSLGGLMSNQPQHF. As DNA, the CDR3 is TGTGCCAGCAGCTTGGGGGGGCTTATGAGCAATCAGCCCCAGCATTTT.

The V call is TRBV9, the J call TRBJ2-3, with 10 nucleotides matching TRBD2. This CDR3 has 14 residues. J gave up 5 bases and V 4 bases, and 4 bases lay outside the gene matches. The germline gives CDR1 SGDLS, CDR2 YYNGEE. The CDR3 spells CASSPLAGEDTQYF. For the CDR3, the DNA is TGTGCCAGCAGCCCTCTAGCGGGAGAAGATACGCAGTATTTT.

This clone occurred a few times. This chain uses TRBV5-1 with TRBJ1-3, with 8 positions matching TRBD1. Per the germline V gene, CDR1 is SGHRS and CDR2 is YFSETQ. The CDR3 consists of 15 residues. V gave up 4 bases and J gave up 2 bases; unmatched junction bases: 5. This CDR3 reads CASSRTTGAGNTIYF. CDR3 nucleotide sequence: TGCGCCAGCAGCCGGACGACAGGGGCTGGAAACACCATATATTTT.

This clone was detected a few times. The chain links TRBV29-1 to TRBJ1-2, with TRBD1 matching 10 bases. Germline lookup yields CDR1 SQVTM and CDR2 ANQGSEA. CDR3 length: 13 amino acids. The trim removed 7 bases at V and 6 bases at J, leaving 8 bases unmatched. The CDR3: CSGGQGRTDGYTF. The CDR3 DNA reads TGCAGCGGGGGACAGGGGCGCACAGATGGCTACACCTTC.

The CDR3 DNA reads as TGTGCCAGCTCCCCGGGTGGGGAGGGCCGTGGCGAGCAGTACTTC. Translated: CASSPGGEGRGEQYF. The genes are TRBV6-6 and TRBJ2-7; 7 bases map to TRBD2. Germline-derived CDR1 and CDR2 are MNHNY and SVGAGI (reference sequence). The CDR3 spans 15 residues. The junction had 16 bases not matched to a gene; V was cut back by 8 bases and J by 6 bases.

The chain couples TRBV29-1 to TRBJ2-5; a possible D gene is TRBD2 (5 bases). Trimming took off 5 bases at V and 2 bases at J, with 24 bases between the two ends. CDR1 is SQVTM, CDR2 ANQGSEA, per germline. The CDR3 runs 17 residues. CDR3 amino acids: CSVRRGGIPIKQETQYF. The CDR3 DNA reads TGCAGCGTTCGACGAGGAGGAATCCCTATCAAGCAAGAGACCCAGTACTTC.

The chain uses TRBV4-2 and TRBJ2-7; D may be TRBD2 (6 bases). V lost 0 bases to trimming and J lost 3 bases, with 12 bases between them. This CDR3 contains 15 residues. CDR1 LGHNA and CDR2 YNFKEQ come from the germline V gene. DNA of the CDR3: TGTGCCAGCAGCCAAGATCTGGGACTCAACTACGAGCAGTACTTC. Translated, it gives CASSQDLGLNYEQYF.

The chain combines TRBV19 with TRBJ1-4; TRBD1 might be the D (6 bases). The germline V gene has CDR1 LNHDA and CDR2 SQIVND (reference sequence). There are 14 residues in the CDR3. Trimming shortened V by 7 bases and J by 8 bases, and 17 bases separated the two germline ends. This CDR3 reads CASNPTNREEKLFF. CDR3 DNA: TGTGCCAGTAATCCCACCAACAGGGAAGAAAAACTGTTTTTT. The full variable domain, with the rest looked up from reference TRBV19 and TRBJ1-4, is DGGITQSPKYLFRKEGQNVTLSCEQNLNHDAMYWYRQDPGQGLRLIYYSQIVNDFQKGDIAEGYSVSREKKESFPLTVTSAQKNPTAFYLCASNPTNREEKLFFGSGTQLSVL.